The clone carrying this TCR beta chain was picked up a small number of times. What it binds is not known. TCRdb analysed the reads with MiXCR anew, one entry per CDR3 protein. The sample has hundreds of thousands of distinct CDR3 sequences; 32% are singletons. V trimming: 7 bases; J trimming: 15 bases; junction bases outside the gene matches: 11. This CDR3 is 12 amino acids long. The sample is drawn from a study of T cell repertoires in cytomegalovirus infection. As for the study in general: The authors used CMV epitopes that were HLA-C-restricted (recently identified) and HLA-B-restricted (well studied).

This TCR came from a human donor in good health (CMV status not recorded). Some clones in this sample may be carry-over from other donors' samples. The chain joins TRBV12-3 or TRBV12-4 to TRBJ1-4, with 7 bases identical to TRBD1. Sequenced material: cultured CD8+ T cells from PBMCs, taken from culture after CMV antigen stimulation. CDR3: CASKGQPLGVFF. CDR3 DNA: TGTGCCAGCAAGGGACAGCCGTTGGGGGTGTTTTTT.